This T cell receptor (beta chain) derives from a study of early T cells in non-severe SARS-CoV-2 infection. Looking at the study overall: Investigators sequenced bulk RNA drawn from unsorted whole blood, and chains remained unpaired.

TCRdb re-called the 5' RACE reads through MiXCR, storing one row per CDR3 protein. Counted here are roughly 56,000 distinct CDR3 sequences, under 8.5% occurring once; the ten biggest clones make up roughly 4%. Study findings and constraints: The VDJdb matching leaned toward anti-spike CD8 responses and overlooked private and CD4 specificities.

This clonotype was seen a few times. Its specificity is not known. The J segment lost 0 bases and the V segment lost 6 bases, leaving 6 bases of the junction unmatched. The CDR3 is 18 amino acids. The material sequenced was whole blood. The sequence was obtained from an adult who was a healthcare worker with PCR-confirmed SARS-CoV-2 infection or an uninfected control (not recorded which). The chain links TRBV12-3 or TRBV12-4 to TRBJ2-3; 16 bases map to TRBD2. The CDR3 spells CASSPGTSGGGSTDTQYF. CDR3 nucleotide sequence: TGTGCCAGCAGCCCCGGGACTAGCGGGGGGGGAAGCACAGATACGCAGTATTTT.